This T cell receptor (beta chain) was found in a study of T cell repertoires in cytomegalovirus infection (dated by TCRdb to about 2019). Context from the whole study: The peptide stimulations were aimed at well-studied HLA-B-restricted epitopes as well as recently identified HLA-C-restricted CMV epitopes, whose presentation resists viral immunomodulation. Donor HLA type was relevant to the analysis, because carriage of CMV infection together with the matching HLA type was indicated by public TCR beta signatures. The investigation overall reported the following: Cumulative frequency of public TCR beta family members discriminated carriers of CMV infection plus the relevant HLA type in this cohort and an independent 352-donor cohort. In the ex vivo response, HLA-C-restricted CMV-specific TCR beta clonotypes were dominant, and in two of eight donors the single most frequent clonotype came from this HLA-C-restricted group.

Per the publication, the treatment or condition label means: in vitro stimulation with specific CMV peptide epitopes to enrich CMV-specific T cells. The junction shows trimming of 5 bases on V and 8 bases on J, plus 18 bases between the germline ends. Reading from cysteine to phenylalanine, the CDR3 counts 14 amino acids. Only the CDR3 part of the read is kept: 42 bases, read in frame from the first base. As encoded in the germline V gene (reference sequence), CDR1 is MNHNY while CDR2 is SVGAGI. On this clonotype itself: Its antigen is currently not known. The record has no base qualities; no much larger clone is one base away.

Instrument on record: Illumina HiSeq 1500. In-frame beta chains were kept once TCRdb had trimmed the public reads at Q25 with fastp and called clones with MiXCR. For every CDR3 protein sequence, its rows merge into one entry that carries the most common genes and DNA. A total of about 830,000 distinct CDR3 sequences appear in this sample, roughly 33% of them only once. The ten largest clonotypes hold around 12% of the sample. This receptor chain uses TRBV6-6 and TRBJ1-2; D gene: possibly TRBD1, on 5 matching bases. This specimen was cultured CD8+ T cells from PBMCs, taken from culture after CMV antigen stimulation. This TCR was recovered from a human donor in good health (CMV status not recorded). Some clones in this sample may be carry-over from other donors' samples. The CDR3 region has the sequence CASSEPTDWQGYTF. The nucleotide sequence is TGTGCCAGCAGTGAGCCGACAGACTGGCAGGGCTACACCTTC.